Shown below are 17 T cell receptor beta chains from a single sample sequenced in a study of shared T cell receptors in the human thymus. The assay was immunoSEQ multiplex PCR, and TCRdb's table has in-frame clones only and misses some. The data contain approximately 490,000 clones, about four fifths of them singletons. These same records also appear under a second study, on human thymus T cells.

Sequenced: thymocytes. The receptors stem from a boy younger than two with a congenital heart defect.

The rearrangement links TRBV7-9 to TRBJ1-2; D gene uncertain. CDR3 length equals 15 residues. Germline V CDR1 and CDR2: SEHNR, FQNEAQ (reference sequence). Trimming took off 2 bases at V and 3 bases at J, with 13 bases between the two ends. The CDR3 region is CASSLNSSTDYGYTF. In DNA, the CDR3 is TGTGCCAGCAGCTTAAACTCATCCACGGACTATGGCTACACCTTC.

The rearrangement links TRBV5-1 to TRBJ2-1; a possible D gene is TRBD2 (6 bases). V lost 7 bases and J lost 8, with 16 bases in between. The CDR3 is 13 amino acids. CDR1 is SGHRS and CDR2 is YFSETQ in the germline V gene. In DNA form, the CDR3 reads TGCGCCAGCTCACTTTACGGAGGGCATGAGCAGTTCTTC. Its protein product is CASSLYGGHEQFF.

The chain has TRBV28 and TRBJ2-3; D is undetermined. Deletions cut 7 bases from V and 4 bases from J, with 18 bases between. This CDR3 comprises 15 residues. The germline gives CDR1 MDHEN, CDR2 SYDVKM. The CDR3 nucleotides read TGTGCCAGCAAACCGACGTACCGGAGCGCAGATACGCAGTATTTT. Its protein is CASKPTYRSADTQYF.

V usage is TRBV4-3 and J usage is TRBJ2-1; 8 positions match TRBD2. After removal of 0 bases from V and 7 bases from J, the junction contained 5 bases not matched to a gene. Per germline, CDR1 LGHNA and CDR2 YSLEER. CDR3 length: 15 amino acids. For the CDR3, the DNA is TGCGCCAGCAGCCAAGAATTTCGGGAGGGAAATGAGCAGTTCTTC. Translating it yields CASSQEFREGNEQFF.

The chain employs TRBV7-6 and TRBJ2-1, with 12 bases fitting TRBD2. The germline CDR1 and CDR2 sequences are SGHVS and FNYEAQ. This CDR3 has 19 residues. J gave up 1 base and V 4 bases, and 11 bases lay outside the gene matches. In nucleotides, the CDR3 is TGTGCCAGCAGCTCGGAGGGCCATACTAGCGGGAGGTCCTACAATGAGCAGTTCTTC. The encoded protein is CASSSEGHTSGRSYNEQFF.

V gene TRBV10-1 combines with J gene TRBJ2-7; D might be TRBD2 (6 bases). V was shortened by 6 bases and J by 0 bases, with 18 bases between the two germline ends. The length of the CDR3 is 16 residues. Germline V gives CDR1 WNHNN, CDR2 SYGVQD (reference sequence). The CDR3 loop reads CASSPNGRGASYEQYF. The CDR3 DNA sequence: TGCGCCAGCAGCCCAAATGGACGCGGGGCCTCCTACGAGCAGTACTTC.

In this sample, this clone turned up once. The V and J genes are TRBV9 and TRBJ1-5; D perhaps matches TRBD1 (6 bases). The germline V gene has CDR1 SGDLS and CDR2 YYNGEE. This CDR3 is 13 amino acids long. The ends were cut back, 0 bases at V and 9 bases at J, with 10 bases in the middle. CDR3 protein: CASSVARGTPQHF. CDR3 coding DNA: TGTGCCAGCAGCGTAGCTAGGGGGACGCCCCAGCATTTT.

The rearrangement links TRBV4-1 to TRBJ2-1; 10 bases line up with TRBD2. Per the germline V gene, CDR1 is MGHRA and CDR2 is YSYEKL. The CDR3 consists of 20 residues. Losses at the gene ends were 4 bases for V and 4 bases for J; bases not matched to a gene: 19. The CDR3 region is CASSPKGGREGAGGYNEQFF. The CDR3 coding sequence is TGCGCCAGCAGCCCCAAGGGGGGCAGGGAGGGAGCGGGAGGGTACAATGAGCAGTTCTTC.

This clone was detected a few times. The rearrangement joins TRBV4-2 to TRBJ2-1; 13 bases match TRBD2. This CDR3 is built from 21 residues. V lost 1 base to trimming and J lost 4 bases; unmatched junction nucleotides: 16. Germline CDR1 reads LGHNA; CDR2 reads YNFKEQ. The CDR3 region is CASSQVEVPTSGRPGYNEQFF. DNA for the CDR3: TGTGCCAGCAGCCAAGTTGAGGTTCCGACTAGCGGGAGGCCCGGGTACAATGAGCAGTTCTTC.

The sample holds a few counts of this clone. This chain links TRBV6-1 with TRBJ2-2, with a tentative D call TRBD1 (5 bases). Looked up from germline, CDR1 is MNHNS and CDR2 is SASEGT. Trimming cost V 1 base and J 6 bases, with 12 bases left between them. The CDR3 spans 15 residues. CDR3 nucleotide sequence: TGTGCCAGCAGTGAAGACAGGTCAGGCCCCGGGGAGCTGTTTTTT. Translating it yields CASSEDRSGPGELFF.

The rearrangement uses TRBV2 and TRBJ2-1; 15 bases match TRBD2. With V trimmed by 3 bases and J by 4 bases, 4 bases remained unmatched. The CDR3 covers 17 residues. Per germline, CDR1 SNHLY and CDR2 FYNNEI. The CDR3 protein is CASSDRTSGRAYNEQFF. The DNA for the CDR3 is TGTGCCAGCAGTGATAGGACTAGCGGGAGGGCGTACAATGAGCAGTTCTTC.

CDR3 coding DNA: TGTGCCAGCAGTTTATCGAGCAGGGGCGCGGAGACCCAGTACTTC. Translated, it gives CASSLSSRGAETQYF. This rearrangement joins TRBV27 to TRBJ2-5, with D possibly TRBD1 on 6 matching bases. The CDR3 is 15 amino acids. The V end was cut by 0 bases, the J end by 5 bases, with 13 bases between. Germline V gene data show CDR1 as MNHEY and CDR2 as SMNVEV (reference sequence).

The chain carries TRBV5-4 and TRBJ2-1; no reliable D call. Germline CDR1 reads SGHNT; CDR2 reads YYREEE (reference sequence). The CDR3 has 17 residues. V lost 3 bases and J 2 bases, leaving 18 bases between the germline ends. CDR3 residues: CASSCLPKLPPYNEQFF. CDR3 nucleotides: TGTGCCAGCAGCTGCCTCCCCAAGCTCCCCCCCTACAATGAGCAGTTCTTC.

The chain recombines TRBV28 with TRBJ1-5; no reliable D call. Germline CDR1 MDHEN, CDR2 SYDVKM. V was trimmed by 2 bases and J by 2 bases, leaving 10 bases between them. The CDR3 consists of 15 residues. The CDR3 region is CASSLTSAGNQPQHF. CDR3 nucleotides: TGTGCCAGCAGTTTAACCTCGGCGGGCAATCAGCCCCAGCATTTT.

V and J are TRBV9 and TRBJ2-4, with 12 bases identical to TRBD2. The germline V gene encodes CDR1 SGDLS and CDR2 YYNGEE. The J segment lost 2 bases and the V segment lost 7 bases, leaving 7 bases of the junction unmatched. CDR3 length: 16 residues. CDR3 in amino acids: CASFPTSGSSKNIQYF. In nucleotides, the CDR3 is TGTGCCAGCTTCCCGACTAGCGGGAGCTCCAAAAACATTCAGTACTTC.

This chain uses TRBV27 with TRBJ2-3; 12 positions match TRBD2. The V gene's germline CDR1 is MNHEY and CDR2 SMNVEV (reference sequence). CDR3 size: 17 residues. Losses at the gene ends were 7 bases for V and 9 bases for J; bases not matched to a gene: 17. CDR3 sequence: CASKLAGGPIPQITQYF. The CDR3 region has the DNA TGTGCCAGCAAGCTAGCGGGAGGGCCTATCCCACAGATAACGCAGTATTTT.

This rearrangement joins TRBV5-6 to TRBJ2-4; 11 nucleotides line up with TRBD1. V gave up 0 bases and J gave up 8 bases; unmatched junction bases: 7. Germline CDR1 and CDR2: SGHDT and YYEEEE. This CDR3 has 16 residues. The DNA for the CDR3 is TGTGCCAGCAGCTTGGCGGACAGGGGGCTTGCAGACATTCAGTACTTC. As protein: CASSLADRGLADIQYF. Looking up the rest from reference TRBV5-6 and TRBJ2-4 gives the full variable domain: DAGVTQSPTHLIKTRGQQVTLRCSPKSGHDTVSWYQQALGQGPQFIFQYYEEEERQRGNFPDRFSGHQFPNYSSELNVNALLLGDSALYLCASSLADRGLADIQYFGAGTRLSVL.